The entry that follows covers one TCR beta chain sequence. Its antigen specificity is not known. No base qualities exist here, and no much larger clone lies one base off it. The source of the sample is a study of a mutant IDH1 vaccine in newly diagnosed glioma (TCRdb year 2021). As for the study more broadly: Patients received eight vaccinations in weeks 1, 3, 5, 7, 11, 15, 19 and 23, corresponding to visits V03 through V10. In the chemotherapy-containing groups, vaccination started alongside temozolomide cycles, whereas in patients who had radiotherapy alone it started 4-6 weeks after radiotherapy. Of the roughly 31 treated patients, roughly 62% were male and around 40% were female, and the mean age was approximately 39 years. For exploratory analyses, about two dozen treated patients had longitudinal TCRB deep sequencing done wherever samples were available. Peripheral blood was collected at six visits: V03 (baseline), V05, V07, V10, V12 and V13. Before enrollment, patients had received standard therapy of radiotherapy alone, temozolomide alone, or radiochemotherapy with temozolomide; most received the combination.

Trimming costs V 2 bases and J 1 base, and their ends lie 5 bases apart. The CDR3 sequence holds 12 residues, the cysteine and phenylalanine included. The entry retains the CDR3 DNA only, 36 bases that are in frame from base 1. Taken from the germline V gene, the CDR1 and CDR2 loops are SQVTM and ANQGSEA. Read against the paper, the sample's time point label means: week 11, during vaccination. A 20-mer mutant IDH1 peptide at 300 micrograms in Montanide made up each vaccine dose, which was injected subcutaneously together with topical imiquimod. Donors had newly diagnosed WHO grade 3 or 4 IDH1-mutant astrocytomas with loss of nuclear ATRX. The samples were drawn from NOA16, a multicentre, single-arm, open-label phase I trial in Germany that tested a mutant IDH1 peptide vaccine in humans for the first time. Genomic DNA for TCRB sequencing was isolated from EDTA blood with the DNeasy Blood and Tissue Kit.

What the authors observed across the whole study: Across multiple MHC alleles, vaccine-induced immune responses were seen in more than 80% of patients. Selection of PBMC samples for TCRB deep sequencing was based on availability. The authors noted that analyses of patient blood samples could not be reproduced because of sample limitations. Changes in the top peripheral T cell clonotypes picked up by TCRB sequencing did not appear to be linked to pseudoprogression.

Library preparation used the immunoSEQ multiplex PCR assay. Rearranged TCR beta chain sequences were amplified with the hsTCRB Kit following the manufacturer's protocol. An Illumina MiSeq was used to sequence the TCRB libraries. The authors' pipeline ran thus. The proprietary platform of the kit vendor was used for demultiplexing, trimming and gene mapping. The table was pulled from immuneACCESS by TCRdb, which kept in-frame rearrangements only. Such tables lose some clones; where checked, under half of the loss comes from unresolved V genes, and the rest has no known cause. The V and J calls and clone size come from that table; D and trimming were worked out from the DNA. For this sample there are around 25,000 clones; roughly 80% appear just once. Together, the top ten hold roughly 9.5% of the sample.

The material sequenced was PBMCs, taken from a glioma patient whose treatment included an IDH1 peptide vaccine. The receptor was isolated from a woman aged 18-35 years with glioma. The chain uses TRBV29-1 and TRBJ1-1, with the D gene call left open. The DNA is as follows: TGCAGCGTTGAACAACAGAACACTGAAGCTTTCTTT. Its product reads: CSVEQQNTEAFF. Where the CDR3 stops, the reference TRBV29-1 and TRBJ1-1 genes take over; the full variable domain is SAVISQKPSRDICQRGTSLTIQCQVDSQVTMMFWYRQQPGQSLTLIATANQGSEATYESGFVIDKFPISRPNLTFSTLTVSNMSPEDSSIYLCSVEQQNTEAFFGQGTRLTVV.